Here is one TCR beta chain with its context. Per the original data handling: Amplification of reference gene primers was used by the study to estimate nucleated cell counts. Sequencing used immunoSEQ multiplex PCR; TCRdb keeps in-frame clones, though not all of them. That table supplies the V and J calls and clone size; D and trimming were determined from the DNA. The data contain about 150,000 clones, 80% of them singletons. This sample was taken from a study of blood T cell repertoires in COVID-19. The overall study: PBMCs, B-cell-depleted T cells, or T cells provided the cDNA or gDNA that made up the material.

The CDR3 totals 18 residues. Germline-derived CDR1 and CDR2 are SGHDN and FVKESK. V shed 0 bases and J 2 bases; nucleotides not matched to a gene: 3. The clonotype was recovered from a man between 60 and 75 years old with acute or convalescent COVID-19. Sequencing was performed on peripheral blood. The chain couples TRBV14 to TRBJ2-2; 13 bases align to TRBD2. CDR3 coding DNA: TGTGCCAGCAGCCAAGATGGGGGACTAGCGGGAAACACCGGGGAGCTGTTTTTT. The encoded protein is CASSQDGGLAGNTGELFF.